The 6 T cell receptor beta chains below all came from one sample that was sequenced in a study of T cells in Graves' hyperthyroidism and ophthalmopathy (dated by TCRdb to between 2018 and 2021). Receptor amplification or capture employed multiplex PCR. The sample was run on an Illumina HiSeq 2000. TCR beta CDR3 regions were amplified from RNA transcripts. The TCR CDR3 was subjected to a first round of RT-PCR using the HTBI primer set and the Qiagen OneStep RT-PCR kit. The raw public reads went through TCRdb reprocessing: fastp at Q25, MiXCR clone calling, in-frame beta chains kept. Each CDR3 protein appears once, grouped with its most common genes and DNA. The sample data list roughly 350,000 distinct CDR3 sequences, and roughly 14% of these were observed just once. Of the sample, 20% to 25% falls within the top ten clones. The sequenced sample was blood. These receptors originate from a woman in her twenties or thirties with Graves' hyperthyroidism.

This clonotype was detected once. The chain employs TRBV28 and TRBJ1-6; 7 bases map to TRBD1. With 7 bases clipped from V and 4 bases from J, the junction kept 10 bases outside the gene matches. Germline V gene data show CDR1 as MDHEN and CDR2 as SYDVKM. CDR3 size: 16 residues. The DNA for the CDR3 is TGTGCCAGCACCCCTCCGGGGACAGCTTATAATTCACCCCTCCACTTT. It is translated as CASTPPGTAYNSPLHF.

Worth noting for this clonotype: The CDR3 end shows no conserved phenylalanine or tryptophan, and so a read error is likely. The rearrangement joins TRBV24-1 to TRBJ2-2; possibly TRBD2 for D (5 bases). The V end was cut by 3 bases, the J end by 6 bases, with 10 bases between. Germline V gene data show CDR1 as KGHDR and CDR2 as SFDVKD. The CDR3 has 14 amino acids. DNA for the CDR3: TGTGCCACCAGTGATCCGAGGGTCCCCGGGGAGCTGTTTCTT. Translating gives CATSDPRVPGELFL.

This clonotype has a handful of counts. The chain recombines TRBV20-1 with TRBJ2-3; D is ambiguous. Germline CDR1 DFQATT, CDR2 SNEGSKA (reference sequence). CDR3 length: 12 amino acids. The CDR3: CSVGLTTDTQYF. Here the CDR3 DNA reads TGCAGCGTTGGGCTGACGACAGATACGCAGTATTTT.

Only one count was recorded for this clonotype. This chain links TRBV20-1 with TRBJ2-5, with 14 bases fitting TRBD2. Germline V gene sequence: CDR1 DFQATT, CDR2 SNEGSKA (reference sequence). V dropped 2 bases and J dropped 5; count of bases not matched to a gene: 10. The CDR3 covers 17 residues. The CDR3 DNA reads TGCAGTGCTAGACTCCCGGGACTAGCGGGAGTTGGGGAGACCCAGTACTTC. This encodes CSARLPGLAGVGETQYF.

Notes on this clonotype: With a much larger clone just one base away, this may be a read error. The rearrangement joins TRBV28 to TRBJ2-5; maybe TRBD2 (5 bases). The germline V and J ends were trimmed by 6 bases and 3 bases, with 20 bases remaining between them. The CDR3 length is 16 residues. Per the germline V gene, CDR1 is MDHEN and CDR2 is SYDVKM. The CDR3 DNA reads TGTGCCAGCAGGGATGGGTTGGGTAGCGCAAAAGAGACCCAGTACTTC. This translates into CASRDGLGSAKETQYF.

This clonotype was seen a handful of times. This chain connects TRBV10-3 to TRBJ1-3, with D perhaps matching TRBD1 (5 bases). The V gene lost 7 bases and the J gene lost 0 bases, with 13 bases spanning the gap. Looked up from germline, CDR1 is ENHRY and CDR2 is SYGVKD. The CDR3 length is 15 residues. The chain's CDR3 is CAIMGKGFSGNTIYF. The CDR3 nucleotides are TGTGCCATCATGGGGAAGGGGTTCTCTGGAAACACCATATATTTT.